This is a list of T cell receptor beta chains from one sample in a study of T cells in localized non-small cell lung cancer. The assay was immunoSEQ multiplex PCR, and TCRdb's table has in-frame clones only and misses some. The sample carries tens of thousands of clones, about 92% recorded once. The specimen comprised peripheral blood, sampled before any cancer treatment. The receptors were sampled from a female donor older than 55 with stage I lung adenocarcinoma. CDR3s include the opening cysteine and the closing phenylalanine or tryptophan. The D gene is left open where the match is weak. Size values are once, few and many counts, or a class for expanded clones, and some rows have none.

v_gene,d_gene,abundance,j_gene,CDR3aa,CDR3nt
TRBV25-1,NA,NA,TRBJ1-2,CASSEYRGAGGYTF,TGTGCCAGCAGTGAATATAGAGGGGCCGGGGGCTACACCTTC
TRBV2,NA,NA,TRBJ2-2,CASGRGQMNTGELFF,TGTGCCAGCGGGAGGGGACAGATGAACACCGGGGAGCTGTTTTTT
TRBV6-1,NA,NA,TRBJ1-1,CASSEERVPITEAFF,TGTGCCAGCAGTGAAGAGAGGGTCCCGATCACTGAAGCTTTCTTT
TRBV11-3,TRBD2,NA,TRBJ2-1,CASSLESSGGQQFF,TGTGCCAGCAGCTTAGAATCTAGCGGGGGGCAGCAGTTCTTC
TRBV7-9,NA,NA,TRBJ1-6,CASSFERGNSPLHF,TGTGCCAGCAGCTTCGAACGGGGGAATTCACCCCTCCACTTT
TRBV28,NA,NA,TRBJ1-2,CASSLGGRSDGYTF,TGTGCCAGCAGTTTAGGCGGCAGAAGCGATGGCTACACCTTC
TRBV19,NA,NA,TRBJ1-1,CASTPGRSWNTEAFF,TGTGCCAGTACTCCGGGGCGGTCTTGGAACACTGAAGCTTTCTTT
TRBV19,NA,NA,TRBJ1-1,CASSIDPGSPKAFF,TGTGCCAGTAGTATAGACCCCGGGTCGCCAAAAGCTTTCTTT
TRBV6-5,NA,NA,TRBJ2-2,CATHRRRANTGELFF,TGTGCCACCCATCGACGGAGGGCGAACACCGGGGAGCTGTTTTTT
TRBV12-5,NA,NA,TRBJ1-5,CASGFWGDQPQHF,TGTGCTAGTGGTTTCTGGGGGGATCAGCCCCAGCATTTT
TRBV25-1,NA,NA,TRBJ1-2,CASSPPGGDLTGYTF,TGTGCCAGCAGCCCCCCCGGGGGGGACCTTACTGGCTACACCTTC
TRBV5-1,TRBD1,NA,TRBJ2-2,CASSPRTGGRTGELFF,TGCGCCAGCAGCCCCCGGACAGGCGGGCGCACCGGGGAGCTGTTTTTT
TRBV5-1,TRBD1,NA,TRBJ1-4,CASSMGQGSEKLFF,TGCGCCAGCAGCATGGGACAGGGGAGTGAAAAACTGTTTTTT
TRBV7-9,TRBD1,once,TRBJ2-7,CASSQGQGSEQYF,TGTGCCAGCAGCCAAGGACAGGGCAGCGAGCAGTACTTC
TRBV4-1,TRBD1,NA,TRBJ2-1,CASSRSALRDSSYNEQFF,TGCGCCAGCAGCCGATCGGCGTTACGGGACAGCTCCTACAATGAGCAGTTCTTC
TRBV28,TRBD1,NA,TRBJ2-6,CASSWQRTGHLSGANVLTF,TGTGCCAGCAGTTGGCAAAGGACAGGGCATCTCTCTGGGGCCAACGTCCTGACTTTC
TRBV28,NA,NA,TRBJ1-1,CAGSFNWGGDTEAFF,TGTGCCGGCAGTTTCAATTGGGGAGGGGACACTGAAGCTTTCTTT
TRBV5-4,NA,NA,TRBJ1-1,CASSPEWSAEAFF,TGTGCCAGCAGCCCTGAATGGAGCGCTGAAGCTTTCTTT
TRBV7-8,TRBD1,NA,TRBJ1-5,CASSLGGWTGNQPQHF,TGTGCCAGCAGCTTAGGGGGCTGGACAGGTAATCAGCCCCAGCATTTT
TRBV11-2,NA,NA,TRBJ1-2,CASSLDGYGYTF,TGTGCCAGCAGCTTAGATGGCTATGGCTACACCTTC
TRBV7-2,NA,NA,TRBJ2-7,CASSLRYEQYF,TGTGCCAGCAGCTTAAGGTACGAGCAGTACTTC
TRBV5-1,TRBD1,NA,TRBJ1-1,CASSGQGLNTEAFF,TGCGCCAGCAGCGGACAGGGGTTGAACACTGAAGCTTTCTTT
TRBV19,NA,NA,TRBJ1-3,CASSISPLSGNTIYF,TGTGCCAGTAGTATCTCCCCGCTCTCTGGAAACACCATATATTTT
TRBV9,NA,NA,TRBJ1-1,CASRRPGGNTEAFF,TGTGCCAGCAGGAGGCCAGGAGGGAACACTGAAGCTTTCTTT
TRBV9,NA,NA,TRBJ2-1,CASSDTYVAGTEQFF,TGTGCCAGCAGCGATACATACGTTGCCGGGACAGAGCAGTTCTTC
TRBV2,NA,NA,TRBJ1-3,CASSDAAGPNTIYF,TGTGCCAGCAGTGACGCGGCGGGCCCAAACACCATATATTTT
TRBV5-4,NA,NA,TRBJ2-2,CASRWDHNTGELFF,TGTGCCAGCAGATGGGACCACAACACCGGGGAGCTGTTTTTT
TRBV7-2,NA,NA,TRBJ1-5,CASSLQGDESPQHF,TGTGCCAGCAGTTTACAGGGAGATGAATCGCCCCAGCATTTT
TRBV28,NA,NA,TRBJ1-5,CASSFQGRGYSNQPQHF,TGTGCCAGCAGTTTTCAGGGCAGGGGTTATAGCAATCAGCCCCAGCATTTT
TRBV5-1,TRBD2,NA,TRBJ2-7,CASSRMLAGEGNEQYF,TGCGCCAGCAGCCGGATGCTAGCGGGGGAGGGGAACGAGCAGTACTTC
TRBV11-2,NA,NA,TRBJ2-1,CASSFVGSGVGEQFF,TGTGCCAGCAGCTTTGTAGGTTCGGGGGTAGGGGAGCAGTTCTTC
TRBV4-2,TRBD1,NA,TRBJ2-6,CASSQRTGRDTGANVLTF,TGTGCCAGCAGCCAACGGACAGGGCGGGACACTGGGGCCAACGTCCTGACTTTC
TRBV5-1,NA,once,TRBJ2-3,CASSLGQTLLNTDAQYF,TGCGCCAGCAGCTTGGGGCAGACACTTCTTAACACAGATGCGCAGTATTTT
TRBV28,NA,NA,TRBJ2-5,CASSSGVRTQYF,TGTGCCAGCAGTTCTGGGGTGCGGACCCAGTACTTC
TRBV19,TRBD1,once,TRBJ1-2,CASSEADRGYGYTF,TGTGCCAGTAGTGAAGCCGACAGGGGGTATGGCTACACCTTC
TRBV27,NA,few,TRBJ1-5,CASRRTGSNQPQHF,TGTGCCAGCAGACGGACTGGGAGCAATCAGCCCCAGCATTTT
TRBV6-5,NA,few,TRBJ1-2,CASTSRGRISGYTF,TGTGCCAGCACCTCGAGGGGGAGGATCTCTGGCTACACCTTC
TRBV9,TRBD1,NA,TRBJ1-2,CASSERGQDRGYTF,TGTGCCAGCAGCGAGAGGGGACAGGATCGTGGCTACACCTTC
TRBV10-3,NA,NA,TRBJ1-1,CAIARGQNTEAFF,TGTGCCATAGCGCGGGGACAGAACACTGAAGCTTTCTTT
TRBV6-4,NA,NA,TRBJ2-7,CASSDSTYLHEQYF,TGTGCCAGCAGTGACTCCACCTATTTGCACGAGCAGTACTTC
TRBV19,TRBD1,NA,TRBJ1-5,CASSIRGGQGANQPQHF,TGTGCCAGTAGTATAAGAGGCGGACAGGGGGCCAATCAGCCCCAGCATTTT
TRBV7-6,NA,NA,TRBJ1-3,CASSMWGSGNTIYF,TGTGCCAGCAGCATGTGGGGCTCTGGAAACACCATATATTTT
TRBV19,TRBD2,NA,TRBJ2-2,CASSMLAGGSHTGELFF,TGTGCCAGTAGTATGTTAGCGGGGGGGTCCCACACCGGGGAGCTGTTTTTT
TRBV7-9,TRBD1,NA,TRBJ1-1,CASSPLWNRGPEAFF,TGTGCCAGCAGCCCACTTTGGAACAGGGGGCCTGAAGCTTTCTTT
TRBV7-3,NA,NA,TRBJ1-5,CASSSPEENSNQPQHF,TGTGCCAGCAGCTCCCCGGAGGAGAATAGCAATCAGCCCCAGCATTTT
TRBV4-1,TRBD1,once,TRBJ1-4,CASSQAPDRGLEKLFF,TGCGCCAGCAGCCAAGCCCCGGACAGGGGGCTTGAAAAACTGTTTTTT
TRBV6-6,TRBD1,once,TRBJ1-1,CASSLPTGGGTEAFF,TGTGCCAGCAGTTTACCGACAGGGGGCGGCACTGAAGCTTTCTTT
TRBV5-1,TRBD1,NA,TRBJ1-4,CASSLPTGGAEKLFF,TGCGCCAGCAGCCTTCCCACAGGGGGGGCTGAAAAACTGTTTTTT
TRBV6-5,NA,NA,TRBJ1-5,CASRPGYSNQPQHF,TGTGCCAGCAGGCCGGGATATAGCAATCAGCCCCAGCATTTT
TRBV9,NA,NA,TRBJ2-1,CASSVEFSPNNEQFF,TGTGCCAGCAGCGTAGAGTTCTCCCCAAACAATGAGCAGTTCTTC
TRBV27,NA,NA,TRBJ1-1,CASSPERGGNTEAFF,TGTGCCAGCAGTCCAGAACGAGGAGGGAACACTGAAGCTTTCTTT
TRBV5-1,TRBD1,NA,TRBJ2-5,CASSSEGRGLGETQYF,TGCGCCAGCAGCTCGGAGGGCAGGGGGCTAGGGGAGACCCAGTACTTC
TRBV4-2,TRBD1,NA,TRBJ2-6,CASRVTGGLSGANVLTF,TGTGCCAGCAGAGTGACAGGGGGCCTCTCCGGGGCCAACGTCCTGACTTTC
TRBV27,NA,NA,TRBJ2-5,CASSFSTLETQYF,TGTGCCAGCAGTTTCTCTACTTTAGAGACCCAGTACTTC
TRBV5-5,NA,NA,TRBJ2-6,CASSLGIFSGANVLTF,TGTGCCAGCAGCTTGGGAATCTTCTCTGGGGCCAACGTCCTGACTTTC
TRBV5-6,NA,NA,TRBJ1-5,CASTSAGSGNQPQHF,TGTGCCAGCACCTCCGCCGGGAGCGGCAATCAGCCCCAGCATTTT
TRBV5-1,TRBD1,NA,TRBJ2-7,CASSLGGTGEQYF,TGCGCCAGCAGCTTGGGTGGGACAGGGGAGCAGTACTTC
TRBV2,NA,NA,TRBJ2-1,CASSEGQPRSRSYNEQFF,TGTGCCAGCAGTGAAGGTCAGCCTCGTTCTCGCTCCTACAATGAGCAGTTCTTC
TRBV7-2,TRBD2,NA,TRBJ2-3,CASSLVGSGGPTDTQYF,TGTGCCAGCAGCTTAGTCGGTAGCGGGGGACCCACAGATACGCAGTATTTT